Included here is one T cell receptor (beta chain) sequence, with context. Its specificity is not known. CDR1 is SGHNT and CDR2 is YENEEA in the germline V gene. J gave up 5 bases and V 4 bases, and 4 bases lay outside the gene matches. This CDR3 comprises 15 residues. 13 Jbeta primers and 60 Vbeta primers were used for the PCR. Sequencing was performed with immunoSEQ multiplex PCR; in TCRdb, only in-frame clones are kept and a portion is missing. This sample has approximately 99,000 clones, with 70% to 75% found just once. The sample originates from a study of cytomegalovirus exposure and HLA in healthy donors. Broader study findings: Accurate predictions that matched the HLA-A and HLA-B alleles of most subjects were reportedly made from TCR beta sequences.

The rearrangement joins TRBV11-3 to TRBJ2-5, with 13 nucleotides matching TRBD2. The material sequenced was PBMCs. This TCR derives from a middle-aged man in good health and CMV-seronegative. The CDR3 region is CASSSGLAGSETQYF. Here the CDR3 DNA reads TGTGCCAGCAGCTCGGGACTAGCGGGGAGTGAGACCCAGTACTTC.